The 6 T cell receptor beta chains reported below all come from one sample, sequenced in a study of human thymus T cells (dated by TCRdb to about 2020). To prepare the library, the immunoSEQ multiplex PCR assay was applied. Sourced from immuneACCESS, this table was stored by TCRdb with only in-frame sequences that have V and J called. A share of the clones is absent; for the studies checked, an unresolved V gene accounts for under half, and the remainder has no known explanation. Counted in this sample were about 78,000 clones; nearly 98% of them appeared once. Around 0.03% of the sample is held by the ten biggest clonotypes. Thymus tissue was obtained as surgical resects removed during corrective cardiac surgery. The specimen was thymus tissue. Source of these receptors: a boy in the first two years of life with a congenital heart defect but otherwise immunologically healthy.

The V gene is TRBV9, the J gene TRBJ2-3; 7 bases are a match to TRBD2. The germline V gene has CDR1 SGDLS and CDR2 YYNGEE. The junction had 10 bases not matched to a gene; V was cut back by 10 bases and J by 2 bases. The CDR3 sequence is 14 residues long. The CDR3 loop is CASNGGIVTDTQYF. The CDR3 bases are TGTGCCTCTAACGGGGGGATAGTCACAGATACGCAGTATTTT.

CDR3 bases: TGTGCCATCACCTCCCAGACAGGGCCCAACACCGGGGAGCTGTTTTTT. It encodes CAITSQTGPNTGELFF. The chain uses TRBV10-3 and TRBJ2-2; 7 nucleotides agree with TRBD1. Germline assignment: CDR1 ENHRY and CDR2 SYGVKD. V lost 7 bases to trimming and J lost 2 bases; unmatched junction nucleotides: 10. The CDR3 runs to 16 residues.

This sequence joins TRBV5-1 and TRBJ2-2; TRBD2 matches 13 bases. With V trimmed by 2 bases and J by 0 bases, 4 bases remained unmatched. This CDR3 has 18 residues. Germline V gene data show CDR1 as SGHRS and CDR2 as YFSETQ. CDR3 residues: CASSLGLAGAANTGELFF. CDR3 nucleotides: TGCGCCAGCAGCTTAGGACTAGCGGGGGCTGCGAACACCGGGGAGCTGTTTTTT.

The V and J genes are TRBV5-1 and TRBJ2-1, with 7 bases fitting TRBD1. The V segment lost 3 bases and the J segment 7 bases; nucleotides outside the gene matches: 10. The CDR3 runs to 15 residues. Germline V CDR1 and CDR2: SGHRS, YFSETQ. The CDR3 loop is CASSSTGQRDNEQFF. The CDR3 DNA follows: TGCGCCAGCAGCTCGACGGGACAGAGGGATAATGAGCAGTTCTTC.

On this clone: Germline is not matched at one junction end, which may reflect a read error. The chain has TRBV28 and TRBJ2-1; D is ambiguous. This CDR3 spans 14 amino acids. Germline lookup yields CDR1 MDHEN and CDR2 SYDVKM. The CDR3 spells CAGRPTRVGNEQFF. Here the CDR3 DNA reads TGTGCCGGCAGACCGACTCGGGTCGGGAATGAGCAGTTCTTC. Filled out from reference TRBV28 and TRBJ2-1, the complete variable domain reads DVKVTQSSRYLVKRTGEKVFLECVQDMDHENMFWYRQDPGLGLRLIYFSYDVKMKEKGDIPEGYSVSREKKERFSLILESASTNQTSMYLCAGRPTRVGNEQFFGPGTRLTVL.

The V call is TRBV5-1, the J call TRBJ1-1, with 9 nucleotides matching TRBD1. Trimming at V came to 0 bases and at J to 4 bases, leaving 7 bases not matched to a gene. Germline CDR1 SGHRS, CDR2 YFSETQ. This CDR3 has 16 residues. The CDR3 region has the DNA TGCGCCAGCAGCTTGGAAACAGGGGGCTTTGGCACTGAAGCTTTCTTT. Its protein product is CASSLETGGFGTEAFF.